This T cell receptor (beta chain) was observed in a study of T cell repertoires in cytomegalovirus infection. This CDR3 is built from 10 residues. Looked up from germline, CDR1 is SQVTM and CDR2 is ANQGSEA. The count of this clonotype is one. A junction boundary mismatches the germline segment, possibly from a read error. TCRdb recomputed calls from the reads with MiXCR, one row per CDR3 protein. The top ten clones hold 18% of a sample with approximately 150,000 distinct CDR3 sequences, over 15% of them seen once. Material for sequencing was CD8+ T cells from PBMCs. V gene TRBV29-1 combines with J gene TRBJ2-1; TRBD2 is a possible D gene (5 bases). The TCR originated in a human donor in good health (CMV status not recorded). Some clones in this sample may be carry-over from other donors' samples. The CDR3 region has the DNA TGCAGCGCTGAATACGGACTGCAGTTCTTC. This sequence encodes CSAEYGLQFF.